Sequencing of this T cell receptor (beta chain) was carried out in a study of control samples from healthy donors and cancer patients. This table comes from immunoSEQ multiplex PCR, and its TCRdb copy is limited to in-frame clones, with some not included. This table has roughly 120,000 clones, more than 85% appearing once. Germline loops: CDR1 SGHVS, CDR2 FNYEAQ. The CDR3 is 14 amino acids. The V and J ends lost 5 bases and 4 bases respectively, with 14 bases between them. Material for sequencing was PBMCs. The receptor's source is a man in his forties or fifties with head and neck cancer. This sequence joins TRBV7-6 and TRBJ1-1; the D gene is possibly TRBD1 (6 bases). The DNA for the CDR3 is TGTGCCAGCAGCACAAACAGGGTTTCCACTGAAGCTTTCTTT. This encodes CASSTNRVSTEAFF.